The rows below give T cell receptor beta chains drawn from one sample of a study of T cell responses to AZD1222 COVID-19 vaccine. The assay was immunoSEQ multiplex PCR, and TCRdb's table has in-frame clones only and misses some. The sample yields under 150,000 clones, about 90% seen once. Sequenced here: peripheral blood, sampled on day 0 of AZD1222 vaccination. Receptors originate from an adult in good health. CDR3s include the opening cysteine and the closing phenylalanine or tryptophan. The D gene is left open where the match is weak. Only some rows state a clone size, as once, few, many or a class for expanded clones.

CATSRVQGDEKLFF TGTGCCACCAGCAGAGTACAGGGGGATGAAAAACTGTTTTTT NA TRBJ1-4 TRBD1 TRBV15
CASPGGRPVSNWAQYF TGTGCCAGCCCAGGGGGACGGCCGGTTTCTAATTGGGCCCAGTACTTC once TRBJ2-5 TRBD1 TRBV9
CASSQALGTDTQYF TGCGCCAGCAGCCAAGCTCTAGGCACAGATACGCAGTATTTT NA TRBJ2-3 NA TRBV4-1
CASSPPGGNTEAFF TGTGCCAGCAGCCCCCCGGGCGGGAACACTGAAGCTTTCTTT NA TRBJ1-1 NA TRBV7-2
CASSLAGGTEAFF TGTGCCAGCAGTTTGGCGGGGGGAACTGAAGCTTTCTTT few TRBJ1-1 NA TRBV12-3/TRBV12-4
CASRGLGGAFREKLFF TGTGCCAGCAGGGGGCTCGGTGGGGCGTTCCGTGAAAAACTGTTTTTT NA TRBJ1-4 NA TRBV28
CASNIEVSTEAFF TGTGCCAGCAATATAGAGGTTTCCACTGAAGCTTTCTTT NA TRBJ1-1 NA TRBV6-5
CASSLAGQGKVEGQFF TGCGCCAGCAGCTTGGCGGGACAGGGGAAGGTCGAGGGGCAGTTCTTC NA TRBJ2-1 TRBD1 TRBV5-1
CASSTQGGDTQYF TGTGCCAGCAGCACACAGGGGGGCGATACGCAGTATTTT NA TRBJ2-3 TRBD1 TRBV5-4
CASSIGTGEETQYF TGTGCCAGTAGTATAGGAACAGGGGAAGAGACCCAGTACTTC NA TRBJ2-5 TRBD1 TRBV19